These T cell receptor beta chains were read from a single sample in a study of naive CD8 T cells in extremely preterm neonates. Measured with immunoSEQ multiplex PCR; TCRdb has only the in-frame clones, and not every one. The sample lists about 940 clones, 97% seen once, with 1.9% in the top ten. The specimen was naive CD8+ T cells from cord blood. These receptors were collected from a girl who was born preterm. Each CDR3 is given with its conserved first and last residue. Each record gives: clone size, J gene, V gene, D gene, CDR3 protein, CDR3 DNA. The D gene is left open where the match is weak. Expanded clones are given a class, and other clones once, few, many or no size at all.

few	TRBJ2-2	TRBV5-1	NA	CASSLAGELFF	TGCGCCAGCAGCTTGGCCGGGGAGCTGTTTTTT
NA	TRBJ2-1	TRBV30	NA	CAWSPQGNEQFF	TGTGCCTGGAGTCCACAGGGCAATGAGCAGTTCTTC
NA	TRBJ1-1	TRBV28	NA	CASSSPDGEGEAFF	TGTGCCAGCAGTTCCCCGGACGGAGAGGGTGAAGCTTTCTTT
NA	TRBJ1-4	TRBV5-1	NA	CASSFWGATNEKLFF	TGCGCCAGCAGCTTTTGGGGGGCAACTAATGAAAAACTGTTTTTT
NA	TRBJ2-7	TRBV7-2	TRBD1	CASSWDRGHEQYF	TGTGCCAGCAGCTGGGACAGGGGGCACGAGCAGTACTTC
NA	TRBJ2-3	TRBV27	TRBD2	CASSLGTTSTDTQYF	TGTGCCAGCAGTTTAGGGACTACTAGCACAGATACGCAGTATTTT
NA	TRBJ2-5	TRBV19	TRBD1	CASSRDRGETQYF	TGTGCCAGTAGTAGGGACAGGGGAGAGACCCAGTACTTC
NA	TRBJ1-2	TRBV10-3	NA	CAISEYPGPNYGYTF	TGTGCCATCAGTGAGTATCCAGGGCCAAACTATGGCTACACCTTC
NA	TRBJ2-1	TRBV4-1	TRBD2	CASSQGLAGANEQFF	TGCGCCAGCAGCCAAGGACTAGCGGGAGCCAATGAGCAGTTCTTC
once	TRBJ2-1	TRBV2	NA	CASQGTEQFF	TGTGCCAGCCAGGGAACTGAGCAGTTCTTC
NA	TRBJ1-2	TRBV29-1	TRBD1	CSVETGGGNGYTF	TGCAGCGTTGAAACAGGGGGCGGGAATGGCTACACCTTC
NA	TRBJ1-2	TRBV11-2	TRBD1	CASSLDRGHGYTF	TGTGCCAGCAGCTTAGACAGGGGGCATGGCTACACCTTC
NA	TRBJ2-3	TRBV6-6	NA	CASSWGTSTSTDTQYF	TGTGCCAGCAGTTGGGGGACGTCAACTAGCACAGATACGCAGTATTTT
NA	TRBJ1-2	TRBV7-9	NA	CASSLHNYGYTF	TGTGCCAGCAGCTTACATAACTATGGCTACACCTTC
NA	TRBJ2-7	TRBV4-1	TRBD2	CASSPLAGASYEQYF	TGCGCCAGCAGCCCGTTAGCGGGGGCCTCCTACGAGCAGTACTTC
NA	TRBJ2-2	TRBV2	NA	CASSDRAGELFF	TGTGCCAGCAGTGACAGGGCCGGGGAGCTGTTTTTT
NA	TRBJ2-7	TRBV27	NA	CASSLFPHYEQYF	TGTGCCAGCAGTTTATTTCCTCACTACGAGCAGTACTTC
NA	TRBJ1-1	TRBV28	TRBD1	CASSFTLTGGTEAFF	TGTGCCAGCAGTTTCACTCTTACAGGGGGCACTGAAGCTTTCTTT
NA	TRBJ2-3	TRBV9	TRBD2	CASSVALAGGPSTDTQYF	TGTGCCAGCAGCGTAGCACTAGCGGGAGGTCCTAGCACAGATACGCAGTATTTT
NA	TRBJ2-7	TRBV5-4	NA	CASSPSGTGRGGQYF	TGTGCCAGCAGCCCAAGTGGGACCGGCCGAGGCGGGCAGTACTTC
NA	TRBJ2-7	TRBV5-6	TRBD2	CASSRGLAPYEQYF	TGTGCCAGCAGCCGTGGACTAGCTCCCTACGAGCAGTACTTC
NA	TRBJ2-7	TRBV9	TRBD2	CASSVEAGLANQYF	TGTGCCAGCAGCGTAGAAGCGGGACTAGCAAATCAGTACTTC
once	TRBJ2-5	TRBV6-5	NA	CASSYRRGRETQYF	TGTGCCAGCAGTTACCGCAGGGGGAGGGAGACCCAGTACTTC
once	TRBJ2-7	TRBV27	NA	CASSPSALSYEQYF	TGTGCCAGCAGTCCCAGTGCGTTGAGCTACGAGCAGTACTTC
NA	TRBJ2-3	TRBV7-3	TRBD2	CASSSSGGTDTQYF	TGTGCCAGCAGCTCTAGCGGGGGCACAGATACGCAGTATTTT
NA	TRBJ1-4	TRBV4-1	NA	CASSQTATNEKLFF	TGCGCCAGCAGCCAGACAGCAACTAATGAAAAACTGTTTTTT
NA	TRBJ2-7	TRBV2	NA	CASSGTTYEQYF	TGTGCCAGCAGTGGGACTACCTACGAGCAGTACTTC
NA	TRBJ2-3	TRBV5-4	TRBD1	CASSFRQGADTQYF	TGTGCCAGCAGCTTCCGACAGGGTGCAGATACGCAGTATTTT
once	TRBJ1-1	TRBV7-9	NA	CASSLDNTEAFF	TGTGCCAGCAGCTTAGACAACACTGAAGCTTTCTTT
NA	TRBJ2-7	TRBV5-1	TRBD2	CASSLAGGSYEQYF	TGCGCCAGCAGCTTGGCGGGAGGCTCCTACGAGCAGTACTTC
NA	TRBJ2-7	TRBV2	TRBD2	CASSEGGGSSYEQYF	TGTGCCAGCAGTGAAGGGGGGGGTTCCTCCTACGAGCAGTACTTC
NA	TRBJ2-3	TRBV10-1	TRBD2	CASSEAGGPDTQYF	TGCGCCAGCAGTGAAGCGGGGGGGCCAGATACGCAGTATTTT
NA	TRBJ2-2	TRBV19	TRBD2	CASGVAGTNTGELFF	TGTGCCAGTGGGGTAGCGGGAACGAACACCGGGGAGCTGTTTTTT
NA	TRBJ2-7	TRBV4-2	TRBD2	CASSQDRASGNEQYF	TGTGCCAGCAGCCAAGATCGGGCTAGCGGGAATGAGCAGTACTTC
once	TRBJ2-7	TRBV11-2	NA	CASSSPLGTYEQYF	TGTGCCAGCAGCTCCCCACTAGGGACCTACGAGCAGTACTTC
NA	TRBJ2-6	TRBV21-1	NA	CASSKKDTGSGANVLTF	TGTGCCAGCAGCAAAAAGGACACAGGGTCTGGGGCCAACGTCCTGACTTTC
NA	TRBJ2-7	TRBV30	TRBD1	CAWSVRDSSYEQYF	TGTGCCTGGAGTGTACGGGACAGCTCCTACGAGCAGTACTTC
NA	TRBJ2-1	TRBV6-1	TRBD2	CASSLLAEAHNEQFF	TGTGCCAGCAGCTTACTAGCGGAGGCTCACAATGAGCAGTTCTTC
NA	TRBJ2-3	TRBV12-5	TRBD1	CASGLRQGATDTQYF	TGTGCTAGTGGTTTACGGCAGGGGGCCACAGATACGCAGTATTTT
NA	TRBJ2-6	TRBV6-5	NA	CASSSSGANVLTF	TGTGCCAGCAGTTCCTCTGGGGCCAACGTCCTGACTTTC
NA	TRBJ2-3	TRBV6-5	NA	CASSWDSTDTQYF	TGTGCCAGCAGTTGGGACAGCACAGATACGCAGTATTTT
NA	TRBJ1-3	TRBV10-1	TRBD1	CASSGVKDRESGNTIYF	TGCGCCAGCAGTGGGGTCAAGGACAGGGAATCTGGAAACACCATATATTTT
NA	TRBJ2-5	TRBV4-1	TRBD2	CASSHSGRLGETQYF	TGCGCCAGCAGCCACAGCGGGAGATTAGGAGAGACCCAGTACTTC
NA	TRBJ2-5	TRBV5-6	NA	CASSLASGTQETQYF	TGTGCCAGCAGCTTGGCGTCAGGCACCCAAGAGACCCAGTACTTC
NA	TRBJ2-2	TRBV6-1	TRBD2	CASSELGASGEAGELFF	TGTGCCAGCAGTGAATTAGGGGCTAGCGGGGAGGCCGGGGAGCTGTTTTTT
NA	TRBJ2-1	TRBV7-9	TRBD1	CASRHRDRDNEQFF	TGTGCCAGCAGACACCGGGACAGGGACAATGAGCAGTTCTTC